Listed here are 20 T cell receptor beta chains from one sample, sequenced in a study of neurological immune-mediated disorders. TCRdb ran MiXCR on the 5' RACE reads and lists one entry per CDR3 protein. The data show approximately 65,000 distinct CDR3 sequences, roughly 5% seen once. The sequenced material came from PBMCs. These receptors all stem from a human donor with multiple sclerosis. The donor label of this sample is uncertain.

This clonotype was picked up many times. V gene TRBV5-1 combines with J gene TRBJ1-6; maybe TRBD1 (5 bases). In germline, CDR1 is SGHRS, CDR2 YFSETQ. The length of the CDR3 is 16 residues. V dropped 0 bases and J dropped 5 bases, with 12 bases sitting between them. The CDR3 bases are TGCGCCAGCAGCTTGGGCAGGGTCCTTGATAATTCACCCCTCCACTTT. Translated, it gives CASSLGRVLDNSPLHF.

There are many counts of this clonotype. The chain has TRBV20-1 and TRBJ2-5, with TRBD2 matching 8 bases. V was pared by 4 bases and J by 3 bases, with 7 bases of the junction left unmatched. Germline V gives CDR1 DFQATT, CDR2 SNEGSKA (reference sequence). The CDR3 covers 14 residues. This CDR3 is CSATEGGGKETQYF. CDR3 nucleotide sequence: TGCAGTGCTACTGAGGGCGGGGGGAAAGAGACCCAGTACTTC.

The chain has TRBV20-1 and TRBJ2-1, with 13 bases lining up with TRBD2. Trimming cost V 0 bases and J 5 bases; bases outside gene matches: 13. The germline gives CDR1 DFQATT, CDR2 SNEGSKA (reference sequence). This CDR3 spans 19 amino acids. Here the CDR3 reads CSARDRPATGLAGNNEQFF. The CDR3 DNA sequence: TGCAGTGCTAGAGACAGACCTGCCACGGGACTAGCGGGAAACAATGAGCAGTTCTTC.

The chain carries TRBV5-1 and TRBJ2-1, with D tentatively TRBD2 (5 bases). CDR1 is SGHRS and CDR2 is YFSETQ in the germline V gene. V was shortened by 3 bases and J by 10 bases, with 11 bases between the two germline ends. The CDR3 is 12 residues long. In nucleotides, the CDR3 is TGCGCCAGCAGCTCCGCGGGTGCAGAGCAGTTCTTC. Translation: CASSSAGAEQFF.

This clonotype occurred once. This could be a read error, since a much larger clone is one nucleotide away. This chain joins TRBV18 and TRBJ2-7, with a tentative D call TRBD2 (5 bases). The length of the CDR3 is 16 residues. Germline lookup yields CDR1 KGHSH and CDR2 LQKENI. In DNA, the CDR3 is TGTGCCATCTCACCACCCGGGGTAGGTATCCCCTACGAGCAGTACTTC. Amino acids: CAISPPGVGIPYEQYF.

This clonotype occurred many times. The chain uses TRBV20-1 and TRBJ2-2; maybe TRBD1 (6 bases). Trimming stripped 5 bases from V and 7 bases from J, with 17 bases between. Per germline, CDR1 DFQATT and CDR2 SNEGSKA (reference sequence). This CDR3 has 14 residues. The CDR3: CSAPWGHSDGELFF. CDR3 coding DNA: TGCAGTGCTCCTTGGGGGCATTCGGACGGGGAGCTGTTTTTT.

This clonotype was picked up many times. The chain is built from TRBV20-1 and TRBJ2-7; 10 bases match TRBD1. The CDR3 sequence is 14 residues long. Germline CDR1 reads DFQATT; CDR2 reads SNEGSKA (reference sequence). The trim removed 6 bases at V and 7 bases at J, leaving 12 bases unmatched. This chain's CDR3 is CSAYGQGGLGEQYF. The CDR3 nucleotides read TGCAGTGCATATGGACAGGGGGGGCTTGGTGAGCAGTACTTC.

This clonotype was detected ten times or more. The chain links TRBV5-1 to TRBJ1-1; tentative D call: TRBD1 (5 bases). The CDR3 is 13 amino acids. V was pared by 5 bases and J by 5 bases, with 13 bases between. The germline V gene has CDR1 SGHRS and CDR2 YFSETQ. The CDR3 here is CASRGGVRTEAFF. CDR3 in DNA: TGCGCCAGCAGGGGGGGAGTTAGGACTGAAGCTTTCTTT.

At least ten counts were recorded for this clonotype. V and J are TRBV29-1 and TRBJ2-1; 7 nucleotides match TRBD2. The CDR3 spans 16 residues. The junction had 8 bases not matched to a gene; V was cut back by 0 bases and J by 3 bases. CDR1 is SQVTM, CDR2 ANQGSEA, per germline. The CDR3 loop is CSVEDVQRDLYNEQFF. The CDR3 nucleotides read TGCAGCGTTGAAGATGTCCAGCGGGACCTCTACAATGAGCAGTTCTTC.

This clonotype turned up a few times. The gene calls are TRBV2 and TRBJ2-2; 7 bases fit TRBD1. Germline loops: CDR1 SNHLY, CDR2 FYNNEI. V was clipped by 6 bases and J by 0 bases; unmatched bases: 4. This CDR3 spans 15 amino acids. The CDR3 DNA sequence: TGTGCCAGCAGAGGGGACAGTGCGAACACCGGGGAGCTGTTTTTT. Its protein is CASRGDSANTGELFF.

This clonotype came up many times. The chain couples TRBV7-7 to TRBJ2-5; TRBD2 matches 13 bases. Germline V gene data show CDR1 as SSHAT and CDR2 as FNYEAQ (reference sequence). There are 18 residues in the CDR3. Trimming cost V 5 bases and J 2 bases; bases outside gene matches: 11. In DNA, the CDR3 is TGTGCCAGCAGCCCACATCCTGGACTAGCGGGGGCTCAAGAGACCCAGTACTTC. Its protein is CASSPHPGLAGAQETQYF.

This clonotype was counted at least ten times. The chain uses TRBV14 and TRBJ2-7; tentatively, D is TRBD1 (5 bases). The ends were cut back, 1 base at V and 6 bases at J, with 13 bases in the middle. The CDR3 sequence is 14 residues long. Germline lookup yields CDR1 SGHDN and CDR2 FVKESK. CDR3 loop: CASSQGAGSSEQYF. CDR3 coding DNA: TGTGCCAGCAGCCAAGGGGCAGGGTCATCCGAGCAGTACTTC.

This clonotype was observed many times. The chain employs TRBV5-1 and TRBJ2-1; possible D gene TRBD2, 7 bases. Germline CDR1 and CDR2: SGHRS and YFSETQ. The CDR3 spans 14 residues. V lost 7 bases, J lost 5 bases, and 16 bases lay in between. The DNA of the CDR3 is TGCGCCAGCGGCGGGGGCGGTGGGGACAATGAGCAGTTCTTC. Protein product: CASGGGGGDNEQFF.

In its sample, this clonotype was seen a few times. This chain uses TRBV5-6 with TRBJ2-4; 8 bases map to TRBD1. Trimming removed 5 bases from V and 4 bases from J; junction bases left unmatched: 5. The CDR3 is 14 residues long. Germline V gene sequence: CDR1 SGHDT, CDR2 YYEEEE. The CDR3 sequence: CASREYRGKNIQYF. CDR3 nucleotides: TGTGCCAGCAGGGAGTACAGGGGGAAAAACATTCAGTACTTC.

Many counts were recorded for this clonotype. The chain uses TRBV6-1 and TRBJ1-1; tentative D call: TRBD1 (6 bases). The ends were cut back, 1 base at V and 0 bases at J, with 9 bases in the middle. The CDR3 length is 15 residues. Germline V gene data show CDR1 as MNHNS and CDR2 as SASEGT. The CDR3 protein is CASSEGRDMNTEAFF. DNA for the CDR3: TGTGCCAGCAGTGAAGGACGGGACATGAACACTGAAGCTTTCTTT.

A few counts support this clonotype. The rearrangement links TRBV3-1 to TRBJ2-1; D perhaps matches TRBD1 (6 bases). The CDR3 consists of 14 residues. Germline CDR1 and CDR2: LGHDT and YNNKEL (reference sequence). V shed 4 bases and J shed 14 bases, with 21 bases lying between them. This chain's CDR3 is CASSPRARGYKEFF. DNA for the CDR3: TGTGCCAGCAGCCCCCGGGCCAGGGGCTATAAGGAGTTCTTC.

This clonotype was found many times. CDR3 DNA: TGCAGTGCCGCTGGACAGGGCAATCAGCCCCAGCATTTT. It yields the protein CSAAGQGNQPQHF. The V and J genes are TRBV20-1 and TRBJ1-5; 7 bases match TRBD1. Losses at the gene ends were 6 bases for V and 2 bases for J; bases not matched to a gene: 4. The CDR3 consists of 13 residues. Germline V gene lookup returns CDR1 DFQATT and CDR2 SNEGSKA (reference sequence).

This clonotype was recorded many times. The genes are TRBV5-1 and TRBJ1-1; unclear D gene. The CDR3 covers 14 residues. Per germline, CDR1 SGHRS and CDR2 YFSETQ. V was trimmed by 1 base and J by 3 bases, leaving 10 bases between them. The CDR3 loop is CASSLSVGDTEAFF. CDR3 DNA sequence: TGCGCCAGCAGCTTGTCAGTCGGGGACACTGAAGCTTTCTTT. Complete variable domain (other parts from reference TRBV5-1 and TRBJ1-1): KAGVTQTPRYLIKTRGQQVTLSCSPISGHRSVSWYQQTPGQGLQFLFEYFSETQRNKGNFPGRFSGRQFSNSRSEMNVSTLELGDSALYLCASSLSVGDTEAFFGQGTRLTVV.

There are many counts of this clonotype. This rearrangement joins TRBV27 to TRBJ2-7; possibly TRBD1 or TRBD2 for D (6 bases each). V gave up 5 bases and J gave up 2 bases, with 16 bases separating them. CDR1 and CDR2 (germline): MNHEY, SMNVEV (reference sequence). The CDR3 contains 15 residues. The CDR3 sequence: CASSPRRGAPYEQYF. The CDR3 DNA is TGTGCCAGCAGTCCTCGTAGGGGGGCCCCCTACGAGCAGTACTTC.

This chain uses TRBV7-9 with TRBJ2-7; the match to TRBD1 covers 8 bases. CDR1 SEHNR and CDR2 FQNEAQ come from the germline V gene (reference sequence). V was clipped by 4 bases and J by 2 bases; unmatched bases: 10. The CDR3 spans 16 residues. The CDR3 DNA reads as TGTGCCAGCAGCTCGATTAGCCGACAGGGGACCTACGAGCAGTACTTC. Translation gives CASSSISRQGTYEQYF.